Reported below is one T cell receptor beta chain. No antigen is known for it. These data are taken from a study of T cell responses to AZD1222 COVID-19 vaccine. Study-level results: It should be noted that donors were predominantly white British and more often female, and clonal diversity was possibly underestimated. Spike-spanning, vaccine-associated CD4 TCRs were dominant at 160-218 and 743-854. Spike-specific TCR breadth rose after two AZD1222 doses, and depth rose as well.

Produced via immunoSEQ multiplex PCR; TCRdb's table is partial and in-frame only. The sample contains about 120,000 clones, 70% to 90% of which appear only once. The sample consisted of peripheral blood, taken on day 0 of AZD1222 vaccination. The source of this sequence is an adult in good health.

CDR3 sequence (DNA): TGCGCCAGCCACAGGGCAGCCCAACCCTTGAACACTGAAGCTTTCTTT. Translated: CASHRAAQPLNTEAFF. The chain employs TRBV5-1 and TRBJ1-1; TRBD1 is a possible D gene (6 bases). V lost 7 bases and J lost 0, with 19 bases in between. Germline CDR1 and CDR2: SGHRS and YFSETQ. The CDR3 has 16 amino acids.